This TCR beta chain came from a study of human T cells and chemical hapten exposure (dated by TCRdb to the early 2020s). In terms of the full investigation: For sensitization, 2% DPC in acetone was applied to a 2 cm by 2 cm area of upper inner arm skin. Weekly therapeutic DPC doses were additionally applied to the scalp of patients throughout the roughly 23-week study period. Patch testing on the upper back used Finn chambers containing 0.01% DPC, with scoring done after 6 days according to International Contact Dermatitis Research Group standards. Twenty-nine alopecia patients provided blood for TCR sequencing at one to four time points (pre-sensitization, 2, 6 and 24 weeks). Blood was sampled from patients pre-sensitization (week 0) and at 2, 6 and about 24 weeks after DPC sensitization. Alopecia areata with under or over 50% scalp involvement, alopecia totalis and alopecia universalis were represented in the patient cohort, which was mostly female. In alopecia patients, the study followed how the peripheral blood TCR repertoire changed in vivo over primary and secondary sensitization to diphenylcyclopropenone (DPC), a hapten. Libraries were pooled for sequencing, and variation in per-sample TCR yields was attributed mainly to small differences in library volumes within the pool. Study-wide findings and limitations: The number of TCRs above 1 in 1000 frequency did not change with DPC sensitization; there was no evidence of global repertoire structure alterations. After repeated subsampling, changes were observed in the strength of the expansion versus patch-test correlation and in the threshold at which the correlation became significant. Patch test score correlated positively with the number of PT1 expanded TCRs, reaching significance at thresholds 8, 16 and 32 but not at 4. All patients had alopecia, a presumed autoimmune disease, so their immune response might differ from that of healthy individuals. Compared with pre-sensitization or healthy control sets, expanded TCRs formed significantly more large CDR3 similarity clusters, which is consistent with antigen-driven responses.

This clonotype appeared many times. There is no known antigen for this receptor. Base quality data are lacking; no much larger clone is found one base away. Between the V and J ends, shortened by 9 bases and 9 bases respectively, the junction contains 21 bases. There are 14 amino acids in the CDR3, from cysteine to phenylalanine inclusive. Only the CDR3 part of the read is kept: 42 bases, read in frame from the first base. The germline V gene gives CDR1 as SNHLY and CDR2 as FYNNEI. The time point label for this specimen denotes: pre-sensitization, week 0. The sample's treatment or condition, from its label and the paper: therapeutic diphenylcyclopropenone sensitization with weekly scalp DPC. At each patch-test visit, blood was drawn before the patch test was applied. Eligible patients were aged 18 to 70, diagnosed with alopecia, deemed suitable for DPC therapy, and excluded if pregnant. Total RNA was isolated from unfractionated whole blood collected in Tempus Blood RNA tubes.

Receptor libraries were prepared by RACE. This sample was sequenced with a NextSeq 500. During library preparation, unique molecular identifiers were attached to individual cDNA molecules so that TCRs could be counted quantitatively and reproducibly. Both TCR alpha and TCR beta chains were sequenced from each blood RNA sample. As for how the authors treated the data: The median number of TCRs per sample was roughly 98,000, ranging from about 23,224 to 690,600. The Decombinator software suite was used to annotate V, J and CDR3 in the TCR reads. Every sample was subsampled to the same number of TCRs (28,000) for the PS versus PT1 abundance plots. Expanded TCRs were defined as absent before sensitization and observed at least eight times at the 2-week time point. In TCRdb, the public reads were trimmed at Q25 with fastp and aligned with MiXCR, with productive beta chains retained. Under each unique CDR3 protein, matching rows form one entry showing the most common genes and DNA. TCRdb, not the authors, supplied the V and J calls. Within this sample are 50,000 to 65,000 distinct CDR3 sequences, with 9.4% of them counted one time only. 13% to 15% of the sample comes from the top ten.

The chain was built from TRBV2 and TRBJ2-4; too little of a D gene remains to name it. This specimen consisted of whole blood, obtained in connection with sensitization to the hapten diphenylcyclopropenone (DPC). This clonotype originated in a woman aged 40 to 50 with alopecia areata. Some clones in this sample may be carry-over from other donors' samples. CDR3 sequence: CASRNPLGPFIQYF. In nucleotides, the sequence is TGTGCCAGTCGTAACCCACTTGGGCCCTTCATTCAGTACTTC.